Many counts were recorded for the clone carrying this TCR beta chain. Antigen unknown. TCRdb fed the 5' RACE reads into MiXCR, producing one record per CDR3 protein. The table has 300,000 to 350,000 distinct CDR3 sequences, around 19% seen once. CDR1 and CDR2 from the germline V gene are LGHNA and YSLEER. The CDR3 covers 14 residues. V was trimmed by 0 bases and J by 0 bases, leaving 6 bases between them. The data derive from a study of T-cell memory formation after mild COVID-19. Notes on the study in general: Clones which contracted sat mainly in CM and EM if CD4+, and in EMRA if CD8+. A second wave expanding day 15 to 37 was CD4+-biased; contracting clones were balanced.

The sample was PBMCs or a T cell subset sorted from them (not recorded which). This receptor was taken from a man between 18 and 29 years old who had mild COVID-19 (a few samples of this study predate the infection). Cell type and time point are not known. V gene TRBV4-3 combines with J gene TRBJ2-7, with D unclear. The CDR3 region is CASSQEPGSYEQYF. In DNA form, the CDR3 reads TGCGCCAGCAGCCAAGAGCCGGGCTCCTACGAGCAGTACTTC.